These 9 T cell receptor beta chains came from one sample sequenced in a study of shared clonotypes between healthy human individuals. Sequenced by immunoSEQ multiplex PCR; TCRdb stores in-frame clones only, minus some. The repertoire holds fewer than 350,000 clones, roughly 91% seen once, with around 16% in the top ten. The sample taken for sequencing was memory CD8+ T cells sorted from blood. Sample subset: CD45RO+ cells pooled with CCR7-negative TemRA cells. The receptors originated from a young man in good health.

The chain employs TRBV2 and TRBJ2-1; 10 positions match TRBD2. V lost 0 bases and J lost 0; bases outside the gene matches: 5. The germline gives CDR1 SNHLY, CDR2 FYNNEI. The CDR3 length is 18 residues. CDR3 sequence reads: CASSEALSGGSSYNEQFF. CDR3 in DNA: TGTGCCAGCAGTGAAGCGCTTAGCGGGGGGTCCTCCTACAATGAGCAGTTCTTC.

V usage is TRBV7-6 and J usage is TRBJ1-1, with a tentative D call TRBD1 (6 bases). Between the trimmed V and J ends, which lost 1 base and 7 bases, there was a span of 13 bases. The germline V gene encodes CDR1 SGHVS and CDR2 FNYEAQ. This CDR3 comprises 14 residues. CDR3 sequence reads: CASSLGDILSEAFF. The CDR3 nucleotides read TGTGCCAGCAGCTTAGGGGACATCCTGAGTGAAGCTTTCTTT. Supplemented by reference TRBV7-6 and TRBJ1-1, the full variable domain reads GAGVSQSPRYKVTKRGQDVALRCDPISGHVSLYWYRQALGQGPEFLTYFNYEAQQDKSGLPNDRFSAERPEGSISTLTIQRTEQRDSAMYRCASSLGDILSEAFFGQGTRLTVV.

This chain joins TRBV7-8 and TRBJ1-5, with unresolved D. From germline, CDR1 is SGHVS and CDR2 FQNEAQ. The CDR3 loop spans 15 amino acids. The ends were cut back, 3 bases at V and 5 bases at J, with 14 bases in the middle. The CDR3 sequence is CASSLMAEGDQPQHF. The CDR3 coding sequence is TGTGCCAGCAGCTTGATGGCCGAGGGAGATCAGCCCCAGCATTTT.

The genes are TRBV4-1 and TRBJ2-7; 8 nucleotides match TRBD2. This CDR3 has 14 residues. Trimming took 2 bases from V and 6 from J; bases not matched to a gene: 6. The germline V gene encodes CDR1 MGHRA and CDR2 YSYEKL. The CDR3 here is CASSQPGLEVEQYF. In DNA form, the CDR3 reads TGCGCCAGCAGCCAACCGGGACTAGAGGTCGAGCAGTACTTC.

As regards this clone: A read error may produce the germline difference seen at one junction end. The chain joins TRBV15 to TRBJ1-1; the D is unclear. Germline V gives CDR1 LNHNV, CDR2 YYDKDF (reference sequence). This CDR3 has 15 amino acids. For the CDR3, the DNA is TGTGCCACCAGAAGAGATCGGGCAGCGAACACTGAAGCTTTCTTT. Translated, it gives CATRRDRAANTEAFF.

The rearrangement uses TRBV15 and TRBJ2-7; D not resolved. V was clipped by 5 bases and J by 3 bases, with 11 bases between them. CDR3 length: 13 residues. Germline V gives CDR1 LNHNV, CDR2 YYDKDF (reference sequence). CDR3 in amino acids: CATSPPEDYEQYF. The CDR3 DNA follows: TGTGCCACCAGCCCTCCCGAGGACTACGAGCAGTACTTC.

This chain uses TRBV6-6 with TRBJ1-1; D is undetermined. V was trimmed by 5 bases and J by 5 bases, leaving 12 bases between them. Germline loops: CDR1 MNHNY, CDR2 SVGAGI (reference sequence). CDR3 length: 13 amino acids. The CDR3 DNA follows: TGTGCCAGCAGTCTGATCAAACGGACTGAAGCTTTCTTT. Translating gives CASSLIKRTEAFF.

The chain links TRBV6-1 to TRBJ2-7; D possibly uses TRBD1 or TRBD2 (5 bases each). CDR3 size: 15 residues. V lost 4 bases and J 3 bases, leaving 16 bases between the germline ends. Germline CDR1 is MNHNS and CDR2 is SASEGT. The chain's CDR3 is CASSAVRTGLYEQYF. Here the CDR3 DNA reads TGTGCCAGCAGTGCCGTTAGGACGGGGCTCTACGAGCAGTACTTC.

The chain is built from TRBV7-2 and TRBJ2-5; TRBD2 aligns across 10 bases. Germline assignment: CDR1 SGHTA and CDR2 FQGNSA. This CDR3 spans 16 amino acids. The V gene end was trimmed by 1 base and the J gene end by 2 bases; junction bases not matched to a gene: 4. The CDR3 DNA follows: TGTGCCAGCAGCTTAGATCCTAGCGGGGGACAAGAGACCCAGTACTTC. This sequence encodes CASSLDPSGGQETQYF.